This TCR beta chain was identified in a study of regulatory T cells in long-lasting Graves disease. Study-wide points: A greater number of public clonotypes (under 3,000) was shared by persistent patients than by new patients (around 970). TRBV28, TRBJ1-2 and TRBJ2-5 were favored in persistent disease. Samples came from peripheral blood alone, without thyroid tissue.

With respect to this clonotype: Antigen specificity is unknown.

Time point noted: persistent/refractory GD, antithyroid drugs over 5 years with positive TRAb. RNA isolated from PBMCs was used to make the TCR library. Investigators report Graves' disease was diagnosed under American Thyroid Association guidelines. CDR3 regions were amplified by Arm-PCR using iRepertoire HTBI primers to build TCR beta libraries. Via MiXCR, TCRdb re-called the multiplex PCR reads, giving one row per CDR3 protein. The repertoire includes almost 350,000 distinct CDR3 sequences, roughly a fifth of them detected once, and less than 30% sits in the top ten. Germline CDR1 is SEHNR and CDR2 is FQNEAQ (reference sequence). After removal of 4 bases from V and 2 bases from J, the junction contained 7 bases not matched to a gene. The CDR3 totals 15 residues.

The chain combines TRBV7-9 with TRBJ2-5; 7 bases fit TRBD1. This clonotype was sampled from a female donor with Graves disease. The sequences come from peripheral blood mononuclear cells (PBMCs), collected when the disease was refractory, from a patient treated with antithyroid drugs. DNA of the CDR3: TGTGCCAGCAGCTCGGCAGGGGGACAACAAGAGACCCAGTACTTC. Amino acids: CASSSAGGQQETQYF.